The subject of this entry is one T cell receptor (beta chain). Its antigen is unidentified. The sample comes from a study of T cells in Graves' hyperthyroidism and ophthalmopathy. Study conclusions and caveats: In simple terms, a model built on 13 V-J features told ophthalmopathy apart from stable hyperthyroidism. Among thyroid clonotypes expanded above 0.001, most also appeared in blood.

TCR beta CDR3 region amplification was performed from RNA transcripts. First-round RT-PCR with HTBI primers amplified the TCR CDR3 region. TCRdb reprocessed the multiplex PCR reads with MiXCR, giving one entry per CDR3 protein. The sample consists of about 600,000 distinct CDR3 sequences, approximately 15% of them appearing once. Clinical symptoms, serum thyroxine, TRAb, thyroid ultrasound and orbital computed tomography established diagnosis. Fresh peripheral blood, around 9.5 ml, yielded the PBMCs. Germline-derived CDR1 and CDR2 are MGHRA and YSYEKL. Trimming cost V 1 base and J 9 bases, with 4 bases left between them. This CDR3 has 11 amino acids.

The sequence was obtained from a woman under 30 with Graves' ophthalmopathy. This chain joins TRBV4-1 and TRBJ2-1; D is undetermined. Specimen: blood. CDR3: CASSQGVEQFF. The CDR3 coding sequence is TGCGCCAGCAGCCAAGGGGTTGAGCAGTTCTTC.